The 19 T cell receptor beta chains below were found in one sample sequenced in a study of cytomegalovirus exposure and HLA in healthy donors. PCR involved 60 Vbeta and 13 Jbeta primers. Method: immunoSEQ multiplex PCR; TCRdb's copy keeps in-frame clones and lacks some. The table records roughly 150,000 clones, around 83% of them present only once. The sample was PBMCs. These receptors all come from a man aged 25 to 45 in good health and CMV-seropositive.

The rearrangement links TRBV6-4 to TRBJ2-3; TRBD2 agrees at 7 bases. Germline values: CDR1 MRHNA, CDR2 SNTAGT. Unmatched junction bases numbered 13, after V lost 6 bases and J lost 7 bases. The CDR3 is 15 residues long. CDR3 sequence reads: CASSVSSSGGYTQYF. The CDR3 nucleotides are TGTGCCAGCAGCGTATCCTCTAGCGGAGGCTATACGCAGTATTTT.

J is TRBJ2-7 and V is TRBV7-3, with TRBD1 matching 7 bases. The length of the CDR3 is 14 residues. Germline V gene sequence: CDR1 SGHTA, CDR2 FQGTGA. V was clipped by 3 bases and J by 6 bases; unmatched bases: 8. The CDR3 loop reads CASSFGTQGVEQYF. The CDR3 DNA reads as TGTGCCAGCAGCTTTGGGACCCAGGGGGTCGAGCAGTACTTC.

The rearrangement joins TRBV4-1 to TRBJ2-1; perhaps TRBD1 as D (6 bases). This CDR3 comprises 18 residues. Germline V lookup: CDR1 MGHRA, CDR2 YSYEKL. The germline V and J ends were trimmed by 0 bases and 2 bases, with 17 bases remaining between them. CDR3 loop: CASSQDNSGAPTYNEQFF. In DNA, the CDR3 is TGCGCCAGCAGCCAAGATAATTCAGGGGCCCCAACCTACAATGAGCAGTTCTTC.

This chain joins TRBV6-5 and TRBJ1-2; 12 bases are shared with TRBD1. This CDR3 region has 13 residues. V was clipped by 6 bases and J by 8 bases; unmatched bases: 4. The germline gives CDR1 MNHEY, CDR2 SVGAGI. The CDR3 sequence is CASSRDRGRGYTF. The DNA for the CDR3 is TGTGCCAGCAGCCGGGACAGGGGGCGAGGCTACACCTTC.

The chain is built from TRBV15 and TRBJ2-2, with 8 nucleotides matching TRBD2. With V trimmed by 0 bases and J by 9 bases, 3 bases remained unmatched. The germline CDR1 and CDR2 sequences are LNHNV and YYDKDF (reference sequence). The CDR3 runs to 14 residues. The DNA of the CDR3 is TGTGCCACCAGCAGAGACCCGGGGGGGCGGGAGCTGTTTTTT. This codes for CATSRDPGGRELFF.

The rearrangement links TRBV5-1 to TRBJ2-5, with 10 bases that match TRBD2. Germline V lookup: CDR1 SGHRS, CDR2 YFSETQ. The CDR3 contains 15 residues. V shed 1 base, J shed 3 bases, and the junction held 3 bases outside the gene matches. The CDR3 loop is CASSLTLAGEETQYF. CDR3 DNA: TGCGCCAGCAGCTTGACCCTAGCGGGAGAAGAGACCCAGTACTTC. The full variable domain, its missing parts supplied by reference TRBV5-1 and TRBJ2-5, is KAGVTQTPRYLIKTRGQQVTLSCSPISGHRSVSWYQQTPGQGLQFLFEYFSETQRNKGNFPGRFSGRQFSNSRSEMNVSTLELGDSALYLCASSLTLAGEETQYFGPGTRLLVL.

This chain connects TRBV19 to TRBJ2-7; possible D gene TRBD2, 5 bases. The length of the CDR3 is 13 residues. V lost 3 bases and J 6 bases, leaving 12 bases between the germline ends. Germline values: CDR1 LNHDA, CDR2 SQIVND (reference sequence). This chain's CDR3 is CASSMSLAGEQYF. DNA for the CDR3: TGTGCCAGTAGTATGTCCCTGGCGGGCGAGCAGTACTTC.

The CDR3 here is CASSRRTSVSQETQYF. In DNA, the CDR3 is TGCGCCAGCAGCCGCCGGACTAGCGTGTCTCAAGAGACCCAGTACTTC. The genes are TRBV4-1 and TRBJ2-5; 9 bases agree with TRBD2. The CDR3 sequence is 16 residues long. Germline V CDR1 and CDR2: MGHRA, YSYEKL. The V segment lost 4 bases and the J segment 2 bases; nucleotides outside the gene matches: 8.

The chain couples TRBV2 to TRBJ1-2; the D is unclear. V lost 6 bases to trimming and J lost 0 bases, with 11 bases between them. Germline V gene sequence: CDR1 SNHLY, CDR2 FYNNEI. CDR3 length: 14 residues. The CDR3 is CASRGRAANYGYTF. CDR3 in DNA: TGTGCCAGCAGGGGGAGGGCAGCTAACTATGGCTACACCTTC.

V and J are TRBV7-3 and TRBJ1-2, with D perhaps TRBD1 (6 bases). Per the germline V gene, CDR1 is SGHTA and CDR2 is FQGTGA. The CDR3 is made up of 13 amino acids. V was trimmed by 2 bases and J by 7 bases, leaving 11 bases between them. For the CDR3, the DNA is TGTGCCAGCAGCTTATCAGGGGCGGGTGGCTACACCTTC. Encoded protein: CASSLSGAGGYTF.

This chain links TRBV6-6 with TRBJ1-3; a weak D match, TRBD1 (6 bases). CDR3 size: 15 residues. The V and J ends lost 5 bases and 3 bases respectively, with 14 bases between them. CDR1 and CDR2 (germline): MNHNY, SVGAGI (reference sequence). The CDR3 here is CASSVSTGYGNTIYF. CDR3 sequence (DNA): TGTGCCAGCAGTGTGTCTACAGGGTATGGAAACACCATATATTTT.

The chain has TRBV5-8 and TRBJ1-2, with unresolved D. Trimming left V 0 bases short and J 4 bases short, with 13 bases between. This CDR3 contains 15 residues. CDR1 and CDR2 (germline): SGHTS, YDEGEE. The CDR3 here is CASSLGGWLVYGYTF. CDR3 nucleotide sequence: TGTGCCAGCAGCTTGGGAGGTTGGTTGGTCTATGGCTACACCTTC.

J is TRBJ2-3 and V is TRBV7-2, with TRBD2 identical over 15 bases. V shed 5 bases, J shed 1 base, and the junction held 4 bases outside the gene matches. This CDR3 has 17 amino acids. CDR1 is SGHTA, CDR2 FQGNSA, per germline. The CDR3 sequence: CASSQRTSGGGTDTQYF. The CDR3 bases are TGTGCCAGCAGCCAAAGGACTAGCGGGGGGGGCACAGATACGCAGTATTTT.

This clone was picked up a small number of times. This chain joins TRBV5-5 and TRBJ1-1; the match to TRBD1 covers 7 bases. The CDR3 runs to 14 residues. After removal of 4 bases from V and 1 base from J, the junction contained 4 bases not matched to a gene. Germline CDR1 SGHKS, CDR2 YYEKEE (reference sequence). CDR3 protein: CASSHWTGNTEAFF. In DNA form, the CDR3 reads TGTGCCAGCAGCCATTGGACAGGGAACACTGAAGCTTTCTTT.

The V and J genes are TRBV2 and TRBJ2-7; TRBD1 agrees at 8 bases. CDR3 length: 15 amino acids. V lost 3 bases to trimming and J lost 3 bases; unmatched junction nucleotides: 7. The germline V gene encodes CDR1 SNHLY and CDR2 FYNNEI. As DNA, the CDR3 is TGTGCCAGCAGTGACCATAGAACAGGGGGCTACGAGCAGTACGTC. Translating gives CASSDHRTGGYEQYV.

This chain links TRBV27 with TRBJ2-2; 8 bases line up with TRBD2. V gave up 3 bases and J gave up 3 bases; unmatched junction bases: 3. CDR3 size: 15 residues. The germline gives CDR1 MNHEY, CDR2 SMNVEV (reference sequence). CDR3 in DNA: TGTGCCAGCAGTTTCAGCGGGAGAGACACCGGGGAGCTGTTTTTT. Translation gives CASSFSGRDTGELFF.

This clone was observed a single time. This chain links TRBV2 with TRBJ1-1; possibly TRBD1 for D (6 bases). V was clipped by 7 bases and J by 1 base, with 13 bases between them. The germline V gene has CDR1 SNHLY and CDR2 FYNNEI. This CDR3 is built from 14 residues. DNA for the CDR3: TGTGCCAGCAAGAGGACAGCAACGAACACTGAAGCTTTCTTT. Amino acid sequence: CASKRTATNTEAFF.

The chain is built from TRBV7-3 and TRBJ1-3, with D hard to call. This CDR3 has 15 amino acids. The V gene's germline CDR1 is SGHTA and CDR2 FQGTGA. The ends were cut back, 5 bases at V and 0 bases at J, with 11 bases in the middle. This CDR3 is CASSRGNLSGNTIYF. Written as DNA, the CDR3 is TGTGCCAGCAGCAGAGGGAACCTCTCTGGAAACACCATATATTTT.

The chain employs TRBV7-2 and TRBJ2-1, with D perhaps assigned TRBD1 or TRBD2 (6 bases each). Trimming pared 5 bases from V and 5 bases from J, leaving 16 bases between. CDR1 is SGHTA, CDR2 FQGNSA, per germline. The CDR3 has 15 residues. For the CDR3, the DNA is TGTGCCAGCAGCCTAGGGGGGACTCGTGACAATGAGCAGTTCTTC. Protein sequence: CASSLGGTRDNEQFF.